The 16 T cell receptor beta chains listed next were all sequenced from one sample in a study of T cells in Graves' hyperthyroidism and ophthalmopathy. TCR beta CDR3 region amplification was performed from RNA transcripts. TCR CDR3 underwent first-round RT-PCR with the HTBI primer set. TCRdb processed the multiplex PCR reads anew with MiXCR; each CDR3 protein has one entry. The profile covers hundreds of thousands of distinct CDR3 sequences, with about 18% appearing a single time and about 3.7% taken by the ten largest. Sample: blood. All receptors come from a woman in her late teens or twenties with Graves' hyperthyroidism.

This clonotype showed up many times. The rearrangement joins TRBV18 to TRBJ2-7; TRBD1 aligns across 10 bases. CDR1 is KGHSH and CDR2 is LQKENI in the germline V gene. Germline trimming cut 6 bases from V and 6 bases from J; bases unmatched to any gene: 8. The CDR3 consists of 14 residues. CDR3 loop: CASSPGTGESEQYF. In DNA, the CDR3 is TGTGCCAGCTCTCCCGGGACAGGGGAATCCGAGCAGTACTTC.

CDR3 amino acids: CASRTGLAGDQETQYF. CDR3 DNA: TGTGCCAGCAGAACGGGACTAGCGGGGGACCAAGAGACCCAGTACTTC. V usage is TRBV6-2 or TRBV6-3 and J usage is TRBJ2-5; 14 nucleotides line up with TRBD2. V lost 6 bases, J lost 0 bases, and 3 bases stayed unmatched. Germline CDR1 reads MNHEY; CDR2 reads SVGEGT. The CDR3 is 16 residues long.

This clonotype was seen once. The chain recombines TRBV12-3 or TRBV12-4 with TRBJ2-5, with D possibly matching TRBD1 (6 bases). Trimming took off 5 bases at V and 2 bases at J, with 24 bases between the two ends. The CDR3 covers 18 residues. The CDR3 spells CASSPYTILQGYQETQYF. The CDR3 DNA sequence: TGTGCCAGCAGTCCTTACACCATCTTACAGGGCTATCAAGAGACCCAGTACTTC.

The chain carries TRBV30 and TRBJ2-5; 8 nucleotides align to TRBD2. Unmatched junction bases numbered 11, after V lost 0 bases and J lost 5 bases. The CDR3 length is 16 residues. Per the germline V gene, CDR1 is GTSNPN and CDR2 is SVGIG (reference sequence). The CDR3 spells CAWSVLAETGAETQYF. For the CDR3, the DNA is TGTGCCTGGAGTGTACTAGCGGAGACCGGGGCGGAGACCCAGTACTTC.

This clonotype was seen ten or more times. The V call is TRBV2, the J call TRBJ2-7, with 8 bases matching TRBD1. CDR1 SNHLY and CDR2 FYNNEI come from the germline V gene. V lost 11 bases to trimming and J lost 0 bases; unmatched junction nucleotides: 9. This CDR3 spans 14 amino acids. The CDR3, as DNA: TGTGCCTCATGGGGGACAGGAACCTCCTACGAGCAGTACTTC. Translation: CASWGTGTSYEQYF.

At least ten counts were recorded for this clonotype. This CDR3 reads CASSRTKKKAFF. Here the CDR3 DNA reads TGTGCCAGCTCGAGAACTAAGAAAAAAGCTTTCTTT. The chain uses TRBV3-1 and TRBJ1-1; D gene ambiguous. V was trimmed by 8 bases and J by 9 bases, leaving 16 bases between them. CDR1 and CDR2 from the germline V gene are LGHDT and YNNKEL (reference sequence). The CDR3 is 12 amino acids.

This clonotype occurred many times. The chain combines TRBV5-6 with TRBJ2-5; 8 bases align to TRBD1. This CDR3 spans 16 amino acids. The trim removed 3 bases at V and 5 bases at J, leaving 12 bases unmatched. Germline lookup yields CDR1 SGHDT and CDR2 YYEEEE. Here the CDR3 DNA reads TGTGCCAGCAGCTACCTAGGACAGGGTAGACGGGAGACCCAGTACTTC. It translates to CASSYLGQGRRETQYF.

The count of this clonotype is one. A much more abundant neighbour one base away suggests this may be a read error. The V call is TRBV12-3 or TRBV12-4, the J call TRBJ2-5, with D uncertain. There are 14 residues in the CDR3. V lost 10 bases and J 4 bases, leaving 19 bases between the germline ends. CDR3 sequence reads: CAISQDRVAETQYF. CDR3 bases: TGTGCCATCAGCCAAGATAGGGTAGCAGAGACCCAGTACTTC.

This clonotype was counted at least ten times. This chain connects TRBV4-1 to TRBJ1-1; perhaps TRBD1 as D (6 bases). Per the germline V gene, CDR1 is MGHRA and CDR2 is YSYEKL. Trimming cost V 1 base and J 7 bases, with 16 bases left between them. The CDR3 sequence is 15 residues long. CDR3 amino acids: CASSQVGRGRGEAFF. The CDR3 coding sequence is TGCGCCAGCAGCCAAGTCGGACGGGGGCGGGGTGAAGCTTTCTTT.

The gene calls are TRBV11-1 and TRBJ1-3; tentatively, D is TRBD1 (6 bases). Trimming removed 2 bases from V and 7 bases from J, with 18 bases in between. This CDR3 is built from 16 residues. CDR1 is SGHAT, CDR2 FQDESV, per germline (reference sequence). DNA for the CDR3: TGTGCCAGCAGCTTACTTGGAGGGGGAACACGGAACACCATATATTTT. Protein product: CASSLLGGGTRNTIYF.

This clonotype has at least ten counts. This chain connects TRBV7-8 to TRBJ1-2; D is perhaps TRBD1 (5 bases). The V and J ends lost 5 bases and 3 bases respectively, with 10 bases between them. CDR1 and CDR2 from the germline V gene are SGHVS and FQNEAQ. The CDR3 length is 13 residues. CDR3 protein: CASSAQGDYGYTF. In DNA form, the CDR3 reads TGTGCCAGCAGCGCGCAGGGAGACTATGGCTACACCTTC.

This clonotype showed up many times. The chain is built from TRBV7-2 and TRBJ2-5; 7 positions agree with TRBD1. The CDR3 contains 15 residues. After removal of 2 bases from V and 1 base from J, the junction contained 4 bases not matched to a gene. Germline CDR1 SGHTA, CDR2 FQGNSA. The CDR3 DNA reads TGTGCCAGCAGCTTACGACAGGGCTCCCAAGAGACCCAGTACTTC. Its translation is CASSLRQGSQETQYF.

The chain employs TRBV5-1 and TRBJ2-7, with 7 bases aligning to TRBD1. Germline CDR1 is SGHRS and CDR2 is YFSETQ. The trim removed 4 bases at V and 3 bases at J, leaving 13 bases unmatched. This CDR3 is built from 16 residues. The CDR3 sequence is CASSPDTTRDSYEQYF. CDR3 sequence (DNA): TGCGCCAGCAGCCCTGACACAACCCGGGACAGCTACGAGCAGTACTTC.

This clonotype came up many times. J is TRBJ2-6 and V is TRBV9; perhaps TRBD1 as D (5 bases). Trimming pared 3 bases from V and 4 bases from J, leaving 8 bases between. CDR3 length equals 14 residues. Germline CDR1 and CDR2: SGDLS and YYNGEE. The CDR3, as DNA: TGTGCCAGCAGCGCAGGGTCCGGGGCCAACGTCCTGACTTTC. Translation gives CASSAGSGANVLTF.

This clonotype has at least ten counts. The V call is TRBV19, the J call TRBJ2-2; no clear D gene. The CDR3 runs to 14 residues. The germline V gene has CDR1 LNHDA and CDR2 SQIVND (reference sequence). V shed 6 bases and J shed 5 bases, with 13 bases lying between them. CDR3 coding DNA: TGTGCCAGTAGCGGCGGACCGATTACCGGGGAGCTGTTTTTT. Translation gives CASSGGPITGELFF.

The chain uses TRBV29-1 and TRBJ1-1, with D uncertain. Germline loops: CDR1 SQVTM, CDR2 ANQGSEA. Deletions cut 6 bases from V and 6 bases from J, with 17 bases between. The CDR3 spans 13 residues. The chain's CDR3 is CSVPTSGYAEAFF. The CDR3 nucleotides read TGCAGCGTGCCCACCTCGGGGTACGCTGAAGCTTTCTTT.